This TCR beta chain was recorded in a study of blood T cell repertoires in COVID-19. Study overall: Collection of acute and convalescent COVID-19 samples took place in the United States, Italy and Spain.

Trimming cost V 3 bases and J 4 bases, with 18 bases left between them. This CDR3 has 17 residues. The V gene's germline CDR1 is SGHAT and CDR2 FQNNGV. Only in-frame clones appear in the TCRdb table, and some are missing; sequencing was by immunoSEQ multiplex PCR. The table lists 70,000 to 90,000 clones, 84% of them singletons. The chain carries TRBV11-2 and TRBJ1-4; perhaps TRBD1 as D (5 bases). Sequenced input: peripheral blood. This clonotype was obtained from a human donor in a cohort sampled during active COVID-19. CDR3 sequence (DNA): TGTGCCAGCAGCTTCGGGCAGGGAAGCAAGGGTAATGAAAAACTGTTTTTT. This encodes CASSFGQGSKGNEKLFF. The full variable domain, its missing parts supplied by reference TRBV11-2 and TRBJ1-4, is EAGVAQSPRYKIIEKRQSVAFWCNPISGHATLYWYQQILGQGPKLLIQFQNNGVVDDSQLPKDRFSAERLKGVDSTLKIQPAKLEDSAVYLCASSFGQGSKGNEKLFFGSGTQLSVL.